The rows below give T cell receptor beta chains drawn from one sample of a study of T-cell reconstitution after alpha-beta-depleted transplantation in children. Using its own MiXCR run on the PCR reads, TCRdb lists one record per CDR3 protein. The data contain hundreds of thousands of distinct CDR3 sequences, about 15% of them singletons. The sample here was PBMCs from the stem cell graft donor, taken from the stem cell graft. The receptors here all came from a human donor who donated a stem cell graft to a child with acute myeloid leukemia. Both conserved end residues are part of each CDR3.

J,V,length,CDR3
TRBJ1-2,TRBV5-1,13,CASSIGTDYGYTF
TRBJ1-4,TRBV29-1,11,CSVDRGQKLFF
TRBJ2-1,TRBV12-3/TRBV12-4,15,CASRPSGTRGNEQFF
TRBJ2-1,TRBV12-3/TRBV12-4,14,CASSSGGVYNEQFF
TRBJ1-2,TRBV30,13,CAWNGRTGYGYTF
TRBJ1-1,TRBV7-2,16,CASSLFAGIRDTEAFF
TRBJ1-4,TRBV27,17,CASSSSGGWGTNEKLFF
TRBJ1-1,TRBV6-1,14,CASKWFGLDTEAFF
TRBJ2-7,TRBV7-2,12,CASSLDTDKQYF
TRBJ2-3,TRBV4-1,14,CASSQDKGTDTQYF
TRBJ1-4,TRBV11-2,12,CASGTGTMKLFF
TRBJ2-2,TRBV30,12,CAWREWTGELFF
TRBJ2-5,TRBV28,13,CATQGWKEETQYF
TRBJ2-2,TRBV12-3/TRBV12-4,15,CAIPTAGLNTGELFF
TRBJ2-2,TRBV12-3/TRBV12-4,16,CASTWSSRTNTGELFF
TRBJ2-7,TRBV10-3,14,CAISDVGVGYEQYF
TRBJ1-1,TRBV5-1,15,CASSLLGQAGTEAFF
TRBJ1-2,TRBV20-1,12,CSAHSGAPGYTF
TRBJ2-4,TRBV29-1,15,CSVGNTQGYENIQYF
TRBJ1-1,TRBV29-1,13,CSVETQGGTEAFF
TRBJ2-1,TRBV29-1,13,CSVAGQGYNEQFF
TRBJ2-3,TRBV11-1,14,CASSLTQGEDTQYF
TRBJ1-5,TRBV20-1,15,CSASSRDRINQPQHF
TRBJ2-2,TRBV10-2,17,CASSEPSSGEATGELFF
TRBJ1-2,TRBV7-9,14,CASSFAQGDYGYTF
TRBJ2-2,TRBV6-1,16,CASSHPHTSGTGELFF
TRBJ2-5,TRBV10-2,14,CASSEGGGIETQYF
TRBJ2-3,TRBV15,16,CATSRDKGQFTDTQYF
TRBJ1-1,TRBV7-6,16,CASSLIGPGQNTEAFF
TRBJ1-2,TRBV28,11,CASSFMYGYTF
TRBJ1-5,TRBV20-1,15,CSAVDWAVTIQPQHF
TRBJ2-3,TRBV29-1,10,CSVDGTTQYF
TRBJ2-6,TRBV4-1,15,CASSQLENGANVLTF
TRBJ2-7,TRBV7-2,14,CASSPSTGYGEQYF
TRBJ1-6,TRBV6-5,17,CASSYSLMEAMDSPLHF
TRBJ2-6,TRBV24-1,15,CATSDRVSGANVLTF
TRBJ2-1,TRBV3-1,16,CASSPTDGALMNEQFF
TRBJ2-2,TRBV7-9,17,CASSEFWTGVITGELFF
TRBJ1-1,TRBV12-3/TRBV12-4,14,CASSFGRENTEAFF
TRBJ1-2,TRBV12-5,13,CASAYQENYGYTF
TRBJ1-6,TRBV4-3,17,CASSQDLGGGSNSPLHF
TRBJ1-1,TRBV20-1,11,CSAKLQTEAFF
TRBJ2-1,TRBV6-2/TRBV6-3,16,CATFGTSGGGYNEQFF
TRBJ2-3,TRBV20-1,10,CSAMKDTQYF
TRBJ2-1,TRBV5-5,18,CASSLAAAGQGSINEQFF
TRBJ1-1,TRBV20-1,13,CSASAPGDTEAFF